One and the same sample provided the 17 T cell receptor beta chains below, sequenced in a study of blood T cell repertoires in COVID-19. Generated by immunoSEQ multiplex PCR, the TCRdb table keeps only in-frame clones and is missing some. Of 90,000 or so clones in the sample, 70% to 80% were seen once. Sequencing was performed on peripheral blood. These receptors were obtained from a human donor in a cohort sampled during active COVID-19.

This clone was observed a few times. V is TRBV5-1 and J is TRBJ1-2; D remains ambiguous. The CDR3 runs to 17 residues. Looked up from germline, CDR1 is SGHRS and CDR2 is YFSETQ. Trimming took 1 base from V and 3 from J, leaving 19 bases between them. CDR3 bases: TGCGCCAGCAGCTTGTTGGTGGGGAGGAGAGCGGACTATGGCTACACCTTC. Translating it yields CASSLLVGRRADYGYTF.

The chain employs TRBV5-4 and TRBJ2-7; D gene uncertain. With 1 base removed from V and 6 bases from J, the gap between germline ends came to 8 bases. CDR3 length equals 12 residues. Germline-derived CDR1 and CDR2 are SGHNT and YYREEE (reference sequence). CDR3 nucleotides: TGTGCCAGCAGCTTGAACCCTATCGAGCAGTACTTC. This sequence encodes CASSLNPIEQYF.

There are a few counts of this clone. The chain combines TRBV29-1 with TRBJ2-2; 7 bases are shared with TRBD2. The J segment lost 1 base and the V segment lost 4 bases, leaving 3 bases of the junction unmatched. From germline, CDR1 is SQVTM and CDR2 ANQGSEA. The CDR3 has 14 residues. As DNA, the CDR3 is TGCAGCGTTGCGGGGAGGGGGAACACCGGGGAGCTGTTTTTT. Amino acids: CSVAGRGNTGELFF.

CDR3 sequence (DNA): TGTGCCAGCAGCTCATTGACAGGGACTAGATACTACGAGCAGTACTTC. Its translation is CASSSLTGTRYYEQYF. This chain uses TRBV5-6 with TRBJ2-7, with a possible D match to TRBD2 (8 bases). CDR1 SGHDT and CDR2 YYEEEE come from the germline V gene. Trimming pared 3 bases from V and 3 bases from J, leaving 19 bases between. This CDR3 has 16 amino acids.

V and J are TRBV3-1 (or the pseudogene TRBV3-2) and TRBJ2-2; weak D call: TRBD1 (5 bases). The V gene's germline CDR1 is LGHDT and CDR2 YNNKEL (reference sequence). The CDR3 is 12 amino acids. The germline V and J ends were trimmed by 6 bases and 6 bases, with 8 bases remaining between them. The CDR3 coding sequence is TGTGCCAGCAGAAGGGGTTCCGGGGAGCTGTTTTTT. As protein: CASRRGSGELFF.

This clone showed up just a few times. The V and J genes are TRBV18 and TRBJ1-5; 9 positions agree with TRBD1. The germline CDR1 and CDR2 sequences are KGHSH and LQKENI. The CDR3 loop spans 15 amino acids. V shed 3 bases, J shed 4 bases, and the junction held 4 bases outside the gene matches. The chain's CDR3 is CASSPDRGKNQPQHF. CDR3 bases: TGTGCCAGCTCACCGGACAGGGGTAAAAATCAGCCCCAGCATTTT.

The rearrangement links TRBV5-6 to TRBJ2-1; D not resolved. CDR1 and CDR2 from the germline V gene are SGHDT and YYEEEE. The CDR3 is 14 amino acids. V lost 10 bases, J lost 2 bases, and 16 bases lay in between. The CDR3 DNA is TGTGCCGGAACCAAGGTAGGAGCCTACAATGAGCAGTTCTTC. Translated: CAGTKVGAYNEQFF.

The V gene is TRBV2, the J gene TRBJ2-2; tentative D call: TRBD1 (5 bases). The germline CDR1 and CDR2 sequences are SNHLY and FYNNEI. The CDR3 totals 15 residues. Between the trimmed V and J ends, which lost 7 bases and 0 bases, there was a span of 12 bases. The CDR3 reads CASTSQASNTGELFF. Written as DNA, the CDR3 is TGTGCCAGCACCTCACAGGCCTCGAACACCGGGGAGCTGTTTTTT.

The chain joins TRBV5-1 to TRBJ2-2; TRBD2 agrees at 10 bases. The V and J ends lost 4 bases and 6 bases, in that order; junction bases with no gene match: 6. CDR3 length: 15 amino acids. Germline CDR1 and CDR2: SGHRS and YFSETQ. CDR3 in amino acids: CASSDLAGVAGELFF. The CDR3 bases are TGCGCCAGCAGCGATCTAGCGGGAGTTGCCGGGGAGCTGTTTTTT.

J is TRBJ1-2 and V is TRBV12-3 or TRBV12-4; D uncertain. V gave up 5 bases and J gave up 8 bases, with 9 bases separating them. The CDR3 runs to 11 residues. The DNA for the CDR3 is TGTGCCAGCAGTAGAACGGGAGGCTACACCTTC. Amino acids: CASSRTGGYTF.

V and J are TRBV28 and TRBJ2-3, with TRBD2 identical over 11 bases. The CDR3 extends over 16 amino acids. Germline lookup yields CDR1 MDHEN and CDR2 SYDVKM. The junction had 10 bases not matched to a gene; V was cut back by 5 bases and J by 6 bases. The chain's CDR3 is CASSARLAGNTDTQYF. DNA for the CDR3: TGTGCCAGCAGTGCCCGACTAGCGGGAAATACCGATACGCAGTATTTT.

The chain employs TRBV10-3 and TRBJ1-2; TRBD1 matches 9 bases. CDR3 length equals 18 residues. The J segment lost 6 bases and the V segment lost 0 bases, leaving 14 bases of the junction unmatched. Germline lookup yields CDR1 ENHRY and CDR2 SYGVKD. In nucleotides, the CDR3 is TGTGCCATCAGTGAGTCGGGGACAGGGATTCAACTATTCGATGGCTACACCTTC. Translated, it gives CAISESGTGIQLFDGYTF.

V usage is TRBV28 and J usage is TRBJ1-2; D is possibly TRBD1 (5 bases). V gave up 10 bases and J gave up 4 bases, with 19 bases separating them. This CDR3 region has 14 residues. From germline, CDR1 is MDHEN and CDR2 SYDVKM. The CDR3 DNA sequence: TGTGCCACCCGCGGCCCAGGGCTAGTCTATGGCTACACCTTC. Translating it yields CATRGPGLVYGYTF.

This clone has only a few counts. This chain connects TRBV13 to TRBJ1-3; D not certain. With 5 bases removed from V and 1 base from J, the gap between germline ends came to 6 bases. The CDR3 extends over 13 amino acids. Germline V CDR1 and CDR2: PRHDT, FYEKMQ (reference sequence). CDR3 nucleotide sequence: TGTGCCAGCAGCCCAGGATCTGGAAACACCATATATTTT. It translates to CASSPGSGNTIYF.

The chain is built from TRBV6-5 and TRBJ2-5, with unresolved D. Looked up from germline, CDR1 is MNHEY and CDR2 is SVGAGI. The CDR3 extends over 14 amino acids. Deletions cut 0 bases from V and 1 base from J, with 6 bases between. The CDR3 region is CASSYSGSQETQYF. CDR3 bases: TGTGCCAGCAGTTACTCTGGCAGCCAAGAGACCCAGTACTTC.

The chain links TRBV10-3 to TRBJ1-2; D remains unclear. The germline V gene encodes CDR1 ENHRY and CDR2 SYGVKD. This CDR3 has 15 residues. Deletions cut 6 bases from V and 8 bases from J, with 22 bases between. CDR3 bases: TGTGCCATCAGCGCGGGATATGCGGACTTGGGAGGCTACACCTTC. Residues: CAISAGYADLGGYTF.

In this sample, this clone turned up once. V gene TRBV3-1 (or the pseudogene TRBV3-2) combines with J gene TRBJ2-3; 7 nucleotides line up with TRBD1. The CDR3 consists of 15 residues. Trimming cost V 3 bases and J 2 bases; bases outside gene matches: 5. Germline V gene data show CDR1 as LGHDT and CDR2 as YNNKEL (reference sequence). The DNA of the CDR3 is TGTGCCAGCAGCCACTGGGACAGACCCACAGATACGCAGTATTTT. It translates to CASSHWDRPTDTQYF.